This T cell receptor (beta chain) was found in a study of T cell repertoires in cytomegalovirus infection. Study observations and caveats: HLA-C-restricted TCR beta clonotypes specific for CMV led the ex vivo response. The cumulative frequency of public TCR beta families distinguished individuals who carried CMV together with the relevant HLA.

This clonotype has a count of ten or more. Its antigen remains unknown. TCRdb reprocessed the reads with MiXCR, giving one entry per CDR3 protein. Counted here are 200,000 to 300,000 distinct CDR3 sequences, roughly 9.1% occurring once; the ten biggest clones make up around 16%. This receptor was obtained from a human donor in good health (CMV status not recorded). Some clones in this sample may be carry-over from other donors' samples. Source material: PBMCs.

The CDR3 coding sequence is TGTGCCACCCGACTAGCGGGGGGGCCAGATACGCAGTATTTT. Protein: CATRLAGGPDTQYF. The V call is TRBV10-3, the J call TRBJ2-3, with 14 bases that match TRBD2. Trimming removed 10 bases from V and 4 bases from J; junction bases left unmatched: 4. Germline assignment: CDR1 ENHRY and CDR2 SYGVKD. The length of the CDR3 is 14 residues.